The clone carrying this TCR beta chain is a singleton in its sample. The table came from immunoSEQ multiplex PCR; TCRdb's copy has only in-frame clones and leaves some out. The repertoire has roughly 210,000 clones, around 80% of them found once; the top ten carry roughly 10%. This specimen belongs to a study of blood T cell repertoires in COVID-19. From germline, CDR1 is ENHRY and CDR2 SYGVKD. Trimming removed 4 bases from V and 0 bases from J, with 6 bases in between. CDR3 size: 13 residues. The genes are TRBV10-3 and TRBJ1-1; D not certain. The source of this sequence is a woman older than 75 with COVID-19, enrolled during active disease. Material: peripheral blood. The CDR3 loop reads CAISGGLNTEAFF. Written as DNA, the CDR3 is TGTGCCATCAGTGGAGGGCTGAACACTGAAGCTTTCTTT.